This TCR beta chain stems from a study of blood T cell repertoires in COVID-19. Study as a whole: There were acute and convalescent COVID-19 samples, and they came from the United States, Italy and Spain.

The CDR3 is 14 residues long. J gave up 3 bases and V 5 bases, and 3 bases lay outside the gene matches. Germline lookup yields CDR1 SGHTA and CDR2 FQGNSA. As processed by the authors: How many nucleated cells were present was estimated from reference gene primer amplification. Sequencing used immunoSEQ multiplex PCR; TCRdb keeps in-frame clones, though not all of them. Clone size and V and J calls were adopted from that table, with D and trimming inferred from the DNA. The table shows more than 55,000 clones, with around 77% occurring only once. The specimen sequenced was peripheral blood. This clonotype originated in an elderly man with active or convalescent COVID-19. J is TRBJ2-3 and V is TRBV7-2; 9 positions match TRBD2. The chain's CDR3 is CASSPGLATDTQYF. The CDR3 region has the DNA TGTGCCAGCAGCCCGGGACTAGCTACAGATACGCAGTATTTT.